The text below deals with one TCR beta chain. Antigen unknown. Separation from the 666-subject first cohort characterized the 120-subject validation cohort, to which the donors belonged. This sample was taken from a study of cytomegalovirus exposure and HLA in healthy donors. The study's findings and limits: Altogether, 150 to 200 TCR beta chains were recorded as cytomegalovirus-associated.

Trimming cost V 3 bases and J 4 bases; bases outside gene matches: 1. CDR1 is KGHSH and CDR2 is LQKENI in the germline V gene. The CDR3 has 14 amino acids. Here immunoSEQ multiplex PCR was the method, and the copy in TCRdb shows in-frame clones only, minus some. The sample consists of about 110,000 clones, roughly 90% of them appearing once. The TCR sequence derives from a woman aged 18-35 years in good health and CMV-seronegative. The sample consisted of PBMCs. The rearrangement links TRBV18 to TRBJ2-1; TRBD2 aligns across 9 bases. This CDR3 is CASSPSGRYNEQFF. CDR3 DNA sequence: TGTGCCAGCTCACCCAGCGGGAGGTACAATGAGCAGTTCTTC. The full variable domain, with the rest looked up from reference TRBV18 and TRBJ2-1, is NAGVMQNPRHLVRRRGQEARLRCSPMKGHSHVYWYRQLPEEGLKFMVYLQKENIIDESGMPKERFSAEFPKEGPSILRIQQVVRGDSAAYFCASSPSGRYNEQFFGPGTRLTVL.